Here is one TCR beta chain with its context. These data belong to a study of blood T cell repertoires in COVID-19. Study summary: Acute and convalescent COVID-19 samples came from the United States, Italy and Spain.

The CDR3 is 13 amino acids. Germline-derived CDR1 and CDR2 are MNHNY and SVGAGI (reference sequence). The V and J ends lost 6 bases and 5 bases respectively, with 13 bases between them. Repertoires were generated with immunoSEQ multiplex PCR, while TCRdb's copy carries only in-frame clones and drops some. The table includes about 44,000 clones, about 86% detected once. The chain has TRBV6-6 and TRBJ2-5, with TRBD2 as a possible D gene (5 bases). The sequencing input was peripheral blood. This TCR was sampled from a human donor in a cohort sampled during active COVID-19. CDR3 DNA: TGTGCCAGCAGAGAGACTAAGTCGGAGACCCAGTACTTC. Protein product: CASRETKSETQYF.